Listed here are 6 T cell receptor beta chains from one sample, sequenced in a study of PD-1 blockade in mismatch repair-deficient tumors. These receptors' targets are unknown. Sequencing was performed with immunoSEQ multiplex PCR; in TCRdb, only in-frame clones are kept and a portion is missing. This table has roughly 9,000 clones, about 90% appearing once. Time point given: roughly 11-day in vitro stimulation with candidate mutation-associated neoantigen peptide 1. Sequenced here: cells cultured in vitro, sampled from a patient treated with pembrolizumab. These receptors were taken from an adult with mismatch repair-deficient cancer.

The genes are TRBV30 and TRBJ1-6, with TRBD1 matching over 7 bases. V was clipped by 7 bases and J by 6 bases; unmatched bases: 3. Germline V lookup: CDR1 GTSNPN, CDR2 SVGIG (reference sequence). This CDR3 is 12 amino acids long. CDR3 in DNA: TGTGCCTTTCAGGGGGGTAATTCACCCCTCCACTTT. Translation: CAFQGGNSPLHF.

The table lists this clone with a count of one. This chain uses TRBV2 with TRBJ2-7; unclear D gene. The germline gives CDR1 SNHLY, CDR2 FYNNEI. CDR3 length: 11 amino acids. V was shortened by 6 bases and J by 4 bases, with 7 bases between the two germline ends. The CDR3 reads CASREIYEQYF. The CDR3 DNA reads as TGTGCCAGCAGGGAAATATACGAGCAGTACTTC.

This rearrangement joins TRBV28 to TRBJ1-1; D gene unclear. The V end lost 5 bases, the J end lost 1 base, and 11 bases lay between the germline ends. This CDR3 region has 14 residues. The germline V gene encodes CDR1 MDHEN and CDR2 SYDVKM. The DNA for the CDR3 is TGTGCCAGCAGTCCCGGGGTTTCGAACACTGAAGCTTTCTTT. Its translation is CASSPGVSNTEAFF.

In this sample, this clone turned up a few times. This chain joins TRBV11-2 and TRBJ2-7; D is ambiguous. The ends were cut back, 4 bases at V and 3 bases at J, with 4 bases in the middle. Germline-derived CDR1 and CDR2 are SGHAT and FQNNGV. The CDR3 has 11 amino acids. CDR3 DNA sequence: TGTGCCAGCAGCTACAGCTACGAGCAGTACTTC. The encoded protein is CASSYSYEQYF.

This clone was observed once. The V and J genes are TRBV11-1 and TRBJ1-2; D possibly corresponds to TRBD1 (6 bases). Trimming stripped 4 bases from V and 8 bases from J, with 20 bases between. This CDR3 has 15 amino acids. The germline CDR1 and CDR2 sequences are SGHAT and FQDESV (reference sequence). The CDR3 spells CASSSSYRARGGYTF. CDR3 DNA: TGTGCCAGCAGCTCTTCCTACAGGGCGAGAGGCGGCTACACCTTC.

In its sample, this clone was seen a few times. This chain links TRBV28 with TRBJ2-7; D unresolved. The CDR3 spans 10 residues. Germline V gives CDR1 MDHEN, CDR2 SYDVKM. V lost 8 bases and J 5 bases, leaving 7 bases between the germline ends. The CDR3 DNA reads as TGTGCCAGCTCCGTGGACGAGCAGTACTTC. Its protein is CASSVDEQYF.